Below are 31 T cell receptor beta chains sequenced from a single sample in a study of T cell clonality in common variable immunodeficiency (dated by TCRdb to the mid-2010s). Library preparation used the immunoSEQ multiplex PCR assay. TCRdb provides this immuneACCESS table in a form limited to in-frame rearrangements. Some clones are lacking; in checked studies, under half of them reflect an unresolved V gene, and why the rest are absent is not known. The table notes more than 65,000 clones here, none of them singletons. The biggest ten clones account for about 0.8% of the sample. Sequences were obtained from peripheral blood mononuclear cells. Receptors were obtained from a person aged 18 to 75 in good health.

This clone has at least ten counts. The CDR3 extends 3 residues past the end of the read, so its final part is completed from the germline J gene. The rearrangement uses TRBV11-2 and TRBJ1-5; 9 bases agree with TRBD1. The CDR3 extends over 15 amino acids. CDR1 and CDR2 (germline): SGHAT, FQNNGV. V lost 1 base, J lost 2 bases, and 0 bases stayed unmatched. CDR3 sequence reads: CASSLGDRGNQPQHF. Partial CDR3 DNA: TGTGCCAGCAGCTTAGGGGACAGGGGCAATCAGCCC. Using reference TRBV11-2 and TRBJ1-5 for the parts outside the CDR3, the full variable domain is EAGVAQSPRYKIIEKRQSVAFWCNPISGHATLYWYQQILGQGPKLLIQFQNNGVVDDSQLPKDRFSAERLKGVDSTLKIQPAKLEDSAVYLCASSLGDRGNQPQHFGDGTRLSIL.

This clone was observed at least ten times. Sequencing ends 3 residues short of the CDR3 end; the germline J gene provides the rest. The genes are TRBV4-2 and TRBJ1-2, with D possibly being TRBD1 (5 bases). Germline assignment: CDR1 LGHNA and CDR2 YNFKEQ. V lost 5 bases and J 4 bases, leaving 8 bases between the germline ends. The CDR3 totals 12 residues. The CDR3 is CASSGDSYGYTF. CDR3 bases read: TGTGCCAGCAGCGGAGACAGCTATGGC.

In its sample, this clone was seen many times. The read is 3 residues too short to cover the CDR3 end, so that end is filled in from the germline J gene. The chain has TRBV7-2 and TRBJ1-4; tentative D call: TRBD1 (5 bases). This CDR3 is built from 15 residues. CDR1 SGHTA and CDR2 FQGNSA come from the germline V gene. V lost 3 bases and J lost 8, with 16 bases in between. This CDR3 is CASSLSGTNLEKLFF. Partial CDR3 DNA: TGTGCCAGCAGCTTGAGCGGGACGAATTTAGAAAAA.

This clone was picked up a small number of times. The CDR3 goes on 3 residues after the read ends, and that part is filled in from the germline J gene. The sample holds other DNA sequences that translate to the same CDR3. J is TRBJ2-7 and V is TRBV11-1; 9 bases align to TRBD1. Germline-derived CDR1 and CDR2 are SGHAT and FQDESV (reference sequence). The CDR3 extends over 15 amino acids. V gave up 5 bases and J gave up 6 bases; unmatched junction bases: 11. CDR3 protein: CASSPRDREAREQYF. Incomplete CDR3 DNA: TGTGCCAGCAGCCCCCGGGACAGGGAAGCGCGCGAG.

Many counts were recorded for this clone. The read falls 3 residues short of the CDR3 end, and the missing part is taken from the germline J gene. The gene calls are TRBV12-3 or TRBV12-4 and TRBJ2-7, with 11 bases fitting TRBD2. Trimming cost V 5 bases and J 5 bases; bases outside gene matches: 5. The CDR3 has 14 amino acids. CDR3 residues: CASSKLLAGDEQYF. The sequenced CDR3 bases are TGTGCCAGCAGTAAACTACTAGCGGGAGACGAG.

This clone appeared many times. The read stops 3 residues short of the end of the CDR3; the missing end is completed from the germline J gene. V usage is TRBV5-4 and J usage is TRBJ2-3; maybe TRBD1 (6 bases). The germline gives CDR1 SGHNT, CDR2 YYREEE (reference sequence). With 0 bases removed from V and 0 bases from J, the gap between germline ends came to 11 bases. The CDR3 has 16 residues. This CDR3 is CASSLGGPPSTDTQYF. The CDR3 bases that were read are TGTGCCAGCAGCTTGGGGGGGCCGCCAAGCACAGATACG. Based on the CDR3 plus reference TRBV5-4 and TRBJ2-3, the full variable domain is ETGVTQSPTHLIKTRGQQVTLRCSSQSGHNTVSWYQQALGQGPQFIFQYYREEENGRGNFPPRFSGLQFPNYSSELNVNALELDDSALYLCASSLGGPPSTDTQYFGPGTRLTVL.

This clone was counted at least ten times. The read terminates 3 residues ahead of where the CDR3 ends, so the germline J gene completes it. The V call is TRBV29-1, the J call TRBJ2-2, with TRBD2 matching 8 bases. J lost 6 bases, V lost 0 bases, and 6 bases had no gene match. The CDR3 contains 15 residues. Germline lookup yields CDR1 SQVTM and CDR2 ANQGSEA. CDR3 region: CSVEEGGRSPGELFF. The DNA read from the CDR3 is TGCAGCGTTGAAGAAGGCGGGAGGTCCCCCGGGGAG.

This clone came up many times. The CDR3 goes on 3 residues after the read ends, and that part is filled in from the germline J gene. The chain has TRBV7-2 and TRBJ2-7, with 10 positions matching TRBD1. With V trimmed by 5 bases and J by 5 bases, 9 bases remained unmatched. CDR1 and CDR2 from the germline V gene are SGHTA and FQGNSA. CDR3 size: 15 residues. The CDR3 spells CASSQRQGAAHEQYF. The sequenced part of the CDR3 DNA is TGTGCCAGCAGCCAACGACAGGGGGCGGCCCACGAG.

This clone was picked up many times. Coverage ceases 3 residues before the CDR3 finishes, and the germline J gene fills in the end. The chain has TRBV7-3 and TRBJ2-1; 9 bases are shared with TRBD2. Germline V lookup: CDR1 SGHTA, CDR2 FQGTGA. Trimming cost V 4 bases and J 4 bases; bases outside gene matches: 8. The CDR3 spans 16 residues. The part of the CDR3 DNA that was read is TGTGCCAGCAGCTCGGCCGGGACTAGCATTTACAATGAG. Its protein product is CASSSAGTSIYNE. The complete CDR3 reads CASSSAGTSIYNEQFF.

At least ten counts were recorded for this clone. The read ends 3 residues before the CDR3 terminus; that terminus is restored from the germline J gene. The chain is built from TRBV5-1 and TRBJ1-1; 12 nucleotides agree with TRBD1. There are 16 residues in the CDR3. Germline CDR1 SGHRS, CDR2 YFSETQ. V lost 6 bases to trimming and J lost 6 bases; unmatched junction nucleotides: 12. The covered CDR3 bases are TGCGCCAGCACCCCGGGACAGGGGGCGAGAACGGCTGAA. Protein product: CASTPGQGARTAE. The whole CDR3 is CASTPGQGARTAEAFF.

This clone came up many times. The sequenced fragment ends 3 residues before the CDR3 boundary, so the rest is inferred from the germline J gene. The rearrangement joins TRBV19 to TRBJ2-3; D might be TRBD1 (5 bases). Germline CDR1 is LNHDA and CDR2 is SQIVND (reference sequence). Trimming shortened V by 5 bases and J by 3 bases, and 9 bases separated the two germline ends. The CDR3 is 13 residues long. The covered CDR3 bases are TGTGCCAGTAGTTCAGACAGAACAGATACG. Translation: CASSSDRTDT. The complete CDR3 protein is CASSSDRTDTQYF.

This clone was counted many times. Coverage ceases 3 residues before the CDR3 finishes, and the germline J gene fills in the end. The chain links TRBV20-1 to TRBJ2-5; TRBD2 might be the D (6 bases). This CDR3 region has 13 residues. Trimming took off 5 bases at V and 5 bases at J, with 15 bases between the two ends. The germline V gene has CDR1 DFQATT and CDR2 SNEGSKA (reference sequence). The CDR3 here is CSAQSGLGETQYF. The DNA read from the CDR3 is TGCAGTGCTCAGAGCGGGCTTGGGGAGACC.

In its sample, this clone was seen many times. Read coverage stops 3 residues before the CDR3 terminus; the germline J gene supplies the remainder. This rearrangement joins TRBV6-2 or TRBV6-3 to TRBJ2-1; TRBD1 might be the D (5 bases). The germline V gene has CDR1 MNHEY and CDR2 SVGEGT. The CDR3 sequence is 15 residues long. V was clipped by 4 bases and J by 6 bases, with 16 bases between them. The CDR3 bases that were read are TGTGCCAGCAGTTGGGGCCAGGGTAGTAGCAATGAG. Its protein product is CASSWGQGSSNE. The full CDR3 sequence reads CASSWGQGSSNEQFF.

This clone was seen at least ten times. Read data end 3 residues before the CDR3 end; the end is taken from the germline J gene. The gene calls are TRBV5-1 and TRBJ2-7, with 13 bases fitting TRBD2. Germline V lookup: CDR1 SGHRS, CDR2 YFSETQ. With V trimmed by 5 bases and J by 4 bases, 3 bases remained unmatched. This CDR3 is built from 14 residues. The CDR3 spells CASRLAGGVYEQYF. The DNA read from the CDR3 is TGCGCCAGCAGACTAGCGGGAGGGGTATACGAG.

This clone was seen ten or more times. Read data end 3 residues before the CDR3 end; the end is taken from the germline J gene. V is TRBV10-3 and J is TRBJ2-5; 9 nucleotides line up with TRBD1. The CDR3 is made up of 15 amino acids. CDR1 and CDR2 (germline): ENHRY, SYGVKD. J was trimmed by 5 bases and V by 2 bases; bases with no gene match: 6. The CDR3 sequence: CAISEPGQGLETQYF. The CDR3 bases that were read are TGTGCCATCAGTGAGCCGGGACAGGGCTTGGAGACC.

In this sample, this clone turned up many times. The read finishes 3 residues shy of the CDR3 end, and the germline J gene is used to complete it. This chain links TRBV7-9 with TRBJ2-1; 13 bases are a match to TRBD2. The CDR3 has 15 residues. The junction had 3 bases not matched to a gene; V was cut back by 1 base and J by 9 bases. CDR1 is SEHNR and CDR2 is FQNEAQ in the germline V gene (reference sequence). This CDR3 is CASSLEGLAGVEQFF. The CDR3 DNA, read in part, is TGTGCCAGCAGCTTAGAAGGACTAGCGGGAGTTGAG.

This clone was detected many times. The read terminates 3 residues ahead of where the CDR3 ends, so the germline J gene completes it. The chain links TRBV14 to TRBJ2-3; 7 bases line up with TRBD2. Germline V CDR1 and CDR2: SGHDN, FVKESK. CDR3 size: 15 residues. J lost 3 bases, V lost 1 base, and 4 bases had no gene match. The covered CDR3 bases are TGTGCCAGCAGCCAAGTCGGACTAGGTACAGATACG. Protein: CASSQVGLGTDT. The entire CDR3 protein is CASSQVGLGTDTQYF.

Ten or more counts support this clone. The read halts 3 residues ahead of the CDR3 end, with the missing end drawn from the germline J gene. This sequence joins TRBV5-4 and TRBJ2-5; tentatively, D is TRBD1 (5 bases). This CDR3 has 14 amino acids. From germline, CDR1 is SGHNT and CDR2 YYREEE (reference sequence). Trimming pared 1 base from V and 2 bases from J, leaving 9 bases between. CDR3 region: CASSLRQFQETQYF. The covered CDR3 bases are TGTGCCAGCAGCTTGCGACAGTTTCAAGAGACC.

The sample holds many counts of this clone. The missing CDR3 end, 3 residues past where the read stops, is filled in from the germline J gene. The identical CDR3 is also encoded by other nucleotide sequences in the sample. The genes are TRBV29-1 and TRBJ2-7; 8 bases align to TRBD1. Germline lookup yields CDR1 SQVTM and CDR2 ANQGSEA. V was clipped by 3 bases and J by 3 bases; unmatched bases: 1. The length of the CDR3 is 12 residues. This CDR3 reads CSVDGTGYEQYF. The CDR3 DNA, read in part, is TGCAGCGTTGATGGGACAGGCTACGAG.

This clone was detected many times. The read falls 3 residues short of the CDR3 end, and the missing part is taken from the germline J gene. V usage is TRBV6-1 and J usage is TRBJ2-7; 8 positions agree with TRBD1. CDR3 size: 14 residues. V trimming: 4 bases; J trimming: 1 base; junction bases outside the gene matches: 3. CDR1 and CDR2 (germline): MNHNS, SASEGT. CDR3 residues: CASSVRTGSYEQYF. CDR3 DNA (partial): TGTGCCAGCAGTGTCCGGACAGGGTCCTACGAG.

The table lists this clone with many counts. The read finishes 3 residues shy of the CDR3 end, and the germline J gene is used to complete it. This chain connects TRBV7-3 to TRBJ1-1; the match to TRBD1 covers 7 bases. V lost 5 bases and J lost 4; bases outside the gene matches: 7. Germline-derived CDR1 and CDR2 are SGHTA and FQGTGA. This CDR3 is 14 amino acids long. CDR3 sequence reads: CASSDTGEITEAFF. CDR3 DNA, as far as it was read: TGTGCCAGCAGCGACACAGGGGAAATCACTGAA.

In its sample, this clone was seen many times. One junction end disagrees with the germline gene, perhaps due to a read error. Incomplete CDR3 DNA: TGCGCCAGCAGCCAAGATAGAACCCTGAACACTGAA. Protein: CASSQDRTLNTE. The CDR3 in its entirety is CASSQDRTLNTEAFF. This chain links TRBV4-2 with TRBJ1-1; D gene uncertain. The CDR3 end lies 3 residues beyond the end of the read and is filled in from the germline J gene. Germline V lookup: CDR1 LGHNA, CDR2 YNFKEQ. The CDR3 runs to 15 residues.

This clone showed up just a few times. The read falls 3 residues short of the CDR3 end, and the missing part is taken from the germline J gene. The J gene is TRBJ2-2, the V gene TRBV7-9; D unclear. This CDR3 spans 14 amino acids. The germline CDR1 and CDR2 sequences are SEHNR and FQNEAQ (reference sequence). CDR3 DNA, as far as it was read: TGTGCCAGCAGCTTAAGTTCCCTAGAACGAGAG. It translates to CASSLSSLERE. The entire CDR3 is CASSLSSLERELFF.

In this sample, this clone turned up many times. The CDR3 goes on 3 residues after the read ends, and that part is filled in from the germline J gene. V gene TRBV7-8 combines with J gene TRBJ2-7; D call uncertain. The CDR3 length is 11 residues. V gave up 2 bases and J gave up 3 bases, with 2 bases separating them. From germline, CDR1 is SGHVS and CDR2 FQNEAQ. Incomplete CDR3 DNA: TGTGCCAGCAGCTTACACTACGAG. Its translation is CASSLHYE. The entire CDR3 protein reads CASSLHYEQYF. Full variable domain (outside the CDR3, taken from reference TRBV7-8 and TRBJ2-7): GAGVSQSPRYKVAKRGQDVALRCDPISGHVSLFWYQQALGQGPEFLTYFQNEAQLDKSGLPSDRFFAERPEGSVSTLKIQRTQQEDSAVYLCASSLHYEQYFGPGTRLTVT.

This clone was observed many times. The CDR3 goes on 3 residues after the read ends, and that part is filled in from the germline J gene. The chain has TRBV2 and TRBJ2-1; 12 bases agree with TRBD2. V dropped 5 bases and J dropped 7; count of bases not matched to a gene: 9. The CDR3 spans 16 residues. Germline V lookup: CDR1 SNHLY, CDR2 FYNNEI. CDR3 sequence reads: CASSRETSGRTNEQFF. CDR3 DNA (partial): TGTGCCAGCAGTCGGGAGACTAGCGGGAGAACGAATGAG.

This clone appeared many times. The read gets to within 3 residues of the CDR3 end, and the germline J gene fills in the rest. The chain couples TRBV20-1 to TRBJ2-7; 7 bases align to TRBD2. CDR3 size: 16 residues. Germline-derived CDR1 and CDR2 are DFQATT and SNEGSKA (reference sequence). V lost 0 bases to trimming and J lost 3 bases; unmatched junction nucleotides: 11. The CDR3: CSARDRRAGTYYEQYF. CDR3 DNA, as far as it was read: TGCAGTGCTAGAGATCGCCGAGCGGGGACGTACTACGAG.

This clone has ten or more counts. The read terminates 3 residues before the CDR3 end, so the remaining end is supplied by the germline J gene. The J gene is TRBJ2-7, the V gene TRBV29-1, with 9 bases matching TRBD2. Losses at the gene ends were 2 bases for V and 2 bases for J; bases not matched to a gene: 4. CDR3 size: 14 residues. Germline CDR1 SQVTM, CDR2 ANQGSEA. CDR3 sequence: CSVEKAGGAYEQYF. Incomplete CDR3 DNA: TGCAGCGTTGAAAAAGCGGGAGGCGCCTACGAG.

Of note for this clone: The observed sequence ends 3 residues before the CDR3 terminus, with the missing tail filled in from the germline J gene. The chain couples TRBV5-5 to TRBJ1-2; no reliable D call. V shed 4 bases and J shed 7 bases, with 20 bases lying between them. The CDR3 contains 15 residues. In germline, CDR1 is SGHKS, CDR2 YYEKEE (reference sequence). CDR3 amino acids: CASSRKEPLSGGYTF. The covered CDR3 bases are TGTGCCAGCAGCCGAAAAGAGCCCCTTTCCGGTGGC.

This clone has ten or more counts. The read terminates 3 residues before the CDR3 end, so the remaining end is supplied by the germline J gene. The gene calls are TRBV30 and TRBJ1-4, with D perhaps TRBD1 (5 bases). This CDR3 has 13 amino acids. Trimming removed 5 bases from V and 4 bases from J, with 11 bases in between. Germline CDR1 GTSNPN, CDR2 SVGIG (reference sequence). The covered CDR3 bases are TGTGCCTGGGGCAGGGCTTATAATGAAAAA. Translating gives CAWGRAYNEK. The whole CDR3 region reads CAWGRAYNEKLFF.

This clone was seen ten or more times. The read comes to an end 3 residues before the CDR3 does, leaving the germline J gene to fill in the end. The chain is built from TRBV6-2 or TRBV6-3 and TRBJ1-1; TRBD1 is a possible D gene (6 bases). Germline-derived CDR1 and CDR2 are MNHEY and SVGEGT. The CDR3 sequence is 14 residues long. Trimming cost V 3 bases and J 2 bases, with 10 bases left between them. This CDR3 is CASSYGQPNTEAFF. The covered CDR3 bases are TGTGCCAGCAGTTATGGACAGCCCAACACTGAA.

This clone showed up many times. The sequenced fragment ends 3 residues before the CDR3 boundary, so the rest is inferred from the germline J gene. The chain recombines TRBV20-1 with TRBJ2-5; the D is unclear. Trimming removed 1 base at V and 2 bases at J, with 8 bases between. The CDR3 spans 13 residues. CDR1 and CDR2 from the germline V gene are DFQATT and SNEGSKA (reference sequence). Incomplete CDR3 DNA: TGCAGTGCTAGAGTGCCAGGACAAGAGACC. As protein: CSARVPGQET. The full-length CDR3 reads as CSARVPGQETQYF.